Shown below are 19 T cell receptor beta chains from a single sample sequenced in a study of CXCR3-negative and CXCR3-positive naive CD8 T cells. These receptors have no known antigen. Study findings and constraints: Higher TRB CDR3 hydrophobicity marked CXCR3-positive naive cells relative to CXCR3-negative naive cells.

Via 5' RACE with UMI labels, TRB cDNA libraries were prepared. TCRdb re-analyzed the 5' RACE reads; it lists each CDR3 protein once, without DNA. In all, the sample yields over 100,000 distinct CDR3 sequences. The sample consisted of naive CXCR3+ CD8+ T cells from blood. Stated subset: CD45RO-CCR7+CD27+CD95- naive CD8+ T cells expressing CXCR3 (TNR3+). The receptor set was obtained from a human donor in good health. Some clones in this sample may be carry-over from other donors' samples.

V usage is TRBV10-1 and J usage is TRBJ2-6; as DNA is missing, the TRBD2 call by TCRdb cannot be tested. The CDR3 runs 19 residues. From germline, CDR1 is WNHNN and CDR2 SYGVQD (reference sequence). CDR3 in amino acids: CASSEGAGGTDSGANVLTF.

This chain links TRBV20-1 with TRBJ2-2; TCRdb's D call of TRBD1 is untestable without DNA. There are 13 residues in the CDR3. Germline V CDR1 and CDR2: DFQATT, SNEGSKA (reference sequence). The CDR3 spells CSAWDSNTGELFF.

The chain recombines TRBV24-1 with TRBJ2-2; TCRdb's assignment of TRBD1 cannot be checked, as there is no DNA. The CDR3 is 13 amino acids. Per the germline V gene, CDR1 is KGHDR and CDR2 is SFDVKD. The CDR3 is CATKTGSTGELFF.

The chain uses TRBV11-1 and TRBJ1-1; TCRdb's D gene call, TRBD1, goes unchecked for lack of DNA. The length of the CDR3 is 16 residues. The V gene's germline CDR1 is SGHAT and CDR2 FQDESV (reference sequence). CDR3 residues: CASSYMGAGGNTEAFF.

The chain employs TRBV28 and TRBJ2-1; TCRdb outputs TRBD2, but without DNA this stays unchecked. Per germline, CDR1 MDHEN and CDR2 SYDVKM. CDR3 length equals 14 residues. The CDR3 is CASSPRTSGNEQLF.

The V call is TRBV27, the J call TRBJ2-7; TCRdb lists TRBD1, though no DNA is available to test this call. CDR1 MNHEY and CDR2 SMNVEV come from the germline V gene (reference sequence). The CDR3 contains 15 residues. The CDR3 loop reads CASSSHRDRAGEQYF.

This chain links TRBV29-1 with TRBJ2-2. The germline CDR1 and CDR2 sequences are SQVTM and ANQGSEA. This CDR3 comprises 14 residues. The chain's CDR3 is CSVVWPPNTGELFF.

This chain connects TRBV7-3 to TRBJ2-3; the D call of TRBD1 rests on TCRdb alone, since no DNA is present to check it. Germline V lookup: CDR1 SGHTA, CDR2 FQGTGA. CDR3 length equals 14 residues. This CDR3 reads CASSLSGGSDTQYF.

This chain uses TRBV5-1 with TRBJ2-7; lacking DNA, the TRBD1 call made by TCRdb goes unchecked. Germline CDR1 SGHRS, CDR2 YFSETQ. The CDR3 has 13 amino acids. The CDR3 loop is CASRTGVSYEQYF. The variable domain in full, with the rest retrieved from reference TRBV5-1 and TRBJ2-7, is KAGVTQTPRYLIKTRGQQVTLSCSPISGHRSVSWYQQTPGQGLQFLFEYFSETQRNKGNFPGRFSGRQFSNSRSEMNVSTLELGDSALYLCASRTGVSYEQYFGPGTRLTVT.

The chain recombines TRBV29-1 with TRBJ2-7; the TRBD2 assignment by TCRdb is unverifiable without DNA. The CDR3 totals 12 residues. Germline assignment: CDR1 SQVTM and CDR2 ANQGSEA. The CDR3 loop is CSVVGGGYEQYF.

The chain combines TRBV28 with TRBJ2-7; TCRdb returns TRBD1, unconfirmable since there is no DNA. The CDR3 has 13 residues. CDR1 and CDR2 from the germline V gene are MDHEN and SYDVKM. The CDR3 loop reads CASTADRVNEQYF.

The V and J genes are TRBV5-1 and TRBJ2-5; TCRdb names TRBD1, which stays unverified in the absence of DNA. Germline values: CDR1 SGHRS, CDR2 YFSETQ. There are 14 residues in the CDR3. This chain's CDR3 is CASSLAPGQETQYF. The whole variable domain, remainder taken from reference TRBV5-1 and TRBJ2-5, is KAGVTQTPRYLIKTRGQQVTLSCSPISGHRSVSWYQQTPGQGLQFLFEYFSETQRNKGNFPGRFSGRQFSNSRSEMNVSTLELGDSALYLCASSLAPGQETQYFGPGTRLLVL.

The rearrangement links TRBV20-1 to TRBJ2-5. This CDR3 contains 15 residues. Germline V CDR1 and CDR2: DFQATT, SNEGSKA (reference sequence). The CDR3 region is CSARDLDGGSGTQYF.

The rearrangement joins TRBV27 to TRBJ2-7; no DNA is available, so the TRBD1 call from TCRdb remains unchecked. Germline V gene lookup returns CDR1 MNHEY and CDR2 SMNVEV (reference sequence). This CDR3 spans 19 amino acids. Here the CDR3 reads CASSSPRQGVGLNGYEQYF.

The chain combines TRBV4-1 with TRBJ1-4; TCRdb indicates TRBD1, and absent DNA this call remains unverified. Germline CDR1 is MGHRA and CDR2 is YSYEKL. The CDR3 is made up of 12 amino acids. CDR3: CASSQDTGKLFF.

CDR3 sequence: CATSSPDRRYNEQFF. This chain links TRBV15 with TRBJ2-1; TCRdb proposes TRBD1, but this gene call is untestable without DNA. Germline lookup yields CDR1 LNHNV and CDR2 YYDKDF (reference sequence). The CDR3 runs to 15 residues.

The chain joins TRBV4-1 to TRBJ1-1; TCRdb's D gene call, TRBD1, goes unchecked for lack of DNA. CDR3 length: 15 amino acids. The germline CDR1 and CDR2 sequences are MGHRA and YSYEKL. The CDR3 protein is CASSQRGQGGTEAFF.

The chain recombines TRBV4-2 with TRBJ2-7; no DNA is available, so the TRBD1 call from TCRdb remains unchecked. The V gene's germline CDR1 is LGHNA and CDR2 YNFKEQ. CDR3 size: 15 residues. The CDR3 reads CASSQGTGNPYEQYF.

The V and J genes are TRBV29-1 and TRBJ2-2; TCRdb returns TRBD1, unconfirmable since there is no DNA. The CDR3 covers 13 residues. Germline CDR1 SQVTM, CDR2 ANQGSEA. The CDR3 here is CSAHGADTGELFF.